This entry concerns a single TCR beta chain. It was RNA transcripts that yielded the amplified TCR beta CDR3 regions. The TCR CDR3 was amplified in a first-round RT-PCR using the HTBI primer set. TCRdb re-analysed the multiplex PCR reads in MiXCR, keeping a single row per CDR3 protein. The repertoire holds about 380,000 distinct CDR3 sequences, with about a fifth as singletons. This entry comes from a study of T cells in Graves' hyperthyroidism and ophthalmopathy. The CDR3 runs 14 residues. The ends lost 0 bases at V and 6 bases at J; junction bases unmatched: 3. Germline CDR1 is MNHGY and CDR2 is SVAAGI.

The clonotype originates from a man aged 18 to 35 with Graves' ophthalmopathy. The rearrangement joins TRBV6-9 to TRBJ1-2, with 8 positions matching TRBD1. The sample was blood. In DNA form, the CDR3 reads TGTGCCAGCAGTTATTCCGGACAGGGACATGGCTACACCTTC. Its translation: CASSYSGQGHGYTF.